This TCR beta chain was sequenced for a study of cytomegalovirus exposure and HLA in healthy donors. A multiplex PCR was run with 60 Vbeta primers and 13 Jbeta primers. Assay: immunoSEQ multiplex PCR; the TCRdb copy retains only in-frame clones and omits some. The top ten clones hold roughly 6% of a sample with more than 65,000 clones, almost 80% of them seen once. The V gene's germline CDR1 is GTSNPN and CDR2 SVGIG (reference sequence). The CDR3 consists of 12 residues. V lost 4 bases to trimming and J lost 5 bases, with 8 bases between them. The clonotype was recovered from a female donor in good health and CMV-seronegative. V gene TRBV30 combines with J gene TRBJ2-2; a possible D gene is TRBD2 (6 bases). Sequenced material: PBMCs. The DNA of the CDR3 is TGTGCCTGGAACCGGGGGACCGGGGAGCTGTTTTTT. Protein: CAWNRGTGELFF.